The source of this T cell receptor beta chain is a study of blood T cell repertoires in COVID-19. Across the study: COVID-19 samples collected from the United States, Italy and Spain covered acute and convalescent phases. PBMCs, B-cell-depleted T cells, or T cells provided the cDNA or gDNA that made up the material.

Germline values: CDR1 SGHDT, CDR2 YYEEEE. This CDR3 region has 16 residues. V was pared by 0 bases and J by 5 bases, with 8 bases of the junction left unmatched. In the study's own analysis: Estimates of nucleated cell counts were drawn from the amplification of reference gene primers. Using immunoSEQ multiplex PCR, the repertoire was profiled, and TCRdb retains in-frame clones only, with some absent. Clonal size and the V and J genes are those of that table, whereas D and trimming came from the DNA. Found here are about 280,000 clones, about 90% of them singletons; the top ten hold 2.1%. This clonotype originated in a woman aged 25 to 45 who had recovered from COVID-19. The sample comprised peripheral blood. This sequence joins TRBV5-6 and TRBJ2-5, with TRBD2 matching over 9 bases. DNA of the CDR3: TGTGCCAGCAGCTTGGAGTTAGCGGGGGTAACGGAGACCCAGTACTTC. Protein product: CASSLELAGVTETQYF.